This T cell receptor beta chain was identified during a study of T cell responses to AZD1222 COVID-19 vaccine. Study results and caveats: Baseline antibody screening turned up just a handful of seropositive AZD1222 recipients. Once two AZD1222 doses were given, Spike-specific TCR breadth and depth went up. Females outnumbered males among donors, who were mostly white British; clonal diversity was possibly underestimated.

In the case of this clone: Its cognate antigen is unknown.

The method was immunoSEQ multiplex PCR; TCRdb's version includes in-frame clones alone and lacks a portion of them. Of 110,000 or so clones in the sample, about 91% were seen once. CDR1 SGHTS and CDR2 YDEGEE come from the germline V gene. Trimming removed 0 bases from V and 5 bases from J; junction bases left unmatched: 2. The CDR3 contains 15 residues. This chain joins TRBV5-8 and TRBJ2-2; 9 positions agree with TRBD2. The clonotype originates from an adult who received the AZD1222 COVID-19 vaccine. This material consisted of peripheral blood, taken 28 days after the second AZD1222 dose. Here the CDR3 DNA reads TGTGCCAGCAGCTTGGACCTAGCGGGGACCGGGGAGCTGTTTTTT. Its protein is CASSLDLAGTGELFF.